This T cell receptor (beta chain) came from a study of T cells after yellow fever vaccination. TCRdb ran MiXCR on the 5' RACE reads and lists one entry per CDR3 protein. The sample lists more than 350,000 distinct CDR3 sequences, 11% seen once, with less than 20% in the top ten. This CDR3 comprises 13 residues. Looked up from germline, CDR1 is DFQATT and CDR2 is SNEGSKA (reference sequence). V lost 2 bases and J 2 bases, leaving 10 bases between the germline ends. The gene calls are TRBV20-1 and TRBJ2-7; no clear D gene. The source is a man between 18 and 35 years old who received the YFV17D yellow fever vaccine. Specimen: PBMCs, collected on the day of the first yellow fever vaccination. The CDR3 sequence is CSARQVGPYEQYF. The DNA of the CDR3 is TGCAGTGCTAGACAAGTCGGTCCCTACGAGCAGTACTTC.